These 20 T cell receptor beta chains share one sample of origin, sequenced in a study of cytomegalovirus exposure and HLA in healthy donors. A multiplex PCR was run with 60 Vbeta primers and 13 Jbeta primers. Only in-frame clones appear in the TCRdb table, and some are missing; sequencing was by immunoSEQ multiplex PCR. Found here are some 150,000 clones, approximately 72% of them singletons; the top ten hold 2.1%. Sequences were obtained from PBMCs. The receptors originated from a middle-aged man in good health and CMV-seronegative.

This clone showed up just a few times. The rearrangement links TRBV6-5 to TRBJ1-5; D gene unclear. Trimming pared 0 bases from V and 6 bases from J, leaving 15 bases between. CDR3 length: 16 amino acids. CDR1 is MNHEY and CDR2 is SVGAGI in the germline V gene. The CDR3 region is CASSYSGVREGQPQHF. The DNA of the CDR3 is TGTGCCAGCAGTTACTCTGGGGTCCGGGAAGGTCAGCCCCAGCATTTT.

This chain uses TRBV9 with TRBJ2-5, with TRBD2 matching over 7 bases. Germline V CDR1 and CDR2: SGDLS, YYNGEE. Losses at the gene ends were 3 bases for V and 3 bases for J; bases not matched to a gene: 2. There are 13 residues in the CDR3. The chain's CDR3 is CASSASGEETQYF. In nucleotides, the CDR3 is TGTGCCAGCAGCGCTAGCGGAGAAGAGACCCAGTACTTC.

This clone was seen just once. Distinct nucleotide sequences in the sample also encode this CDR3. This chain links TRBV5-1 with TRBJ2-3, with no clear D. The V gene lost 5 bases and the J gene lost 0 bases, with 7 bases spanning the gap. The CDR3 length is 13 residues. Germline V gene sequence: CDR1 SGHRS, CDR2 YFSETQ. The CDR3 DNA reads as TGCGCCAGCAGTCTACCTAGCACAGATACGCAGTATTTT. It is translated as CASSLPSTDTQYF.

The rearrangement links TRBV6-6 to TRBJ2-1; tentatively, D is TRBD1 (5 bases). Germline assignment: CDR1 MNHNY and CDR2 SVGAGI (reference sequence). The CDR3 consists of 14 residues. Trimming left V 3 bases short and J 8 bases short, with 14 bases between. The CDR3 is CASSYGSGADEQFF. The CDR3 region has the DNA TGTGCCAGCAGTTATGGGTCTGGGGCCGATGAGCAGTTCTTC.

The J gene is TRBJ1-3, the V gene TRBV19; the D is unclear. Germline loops: CDR1 LNHDA, CDR2 SQIVND (reference sequence). CDR3 length equals 14 residues. Trimming took 3 bases from V and 2 from J, leaving 8 bases between them. This chain's CDR3 is CASSIMATGNTIYF. For the CDR3, the DNA is TGTGCCAGTAGTATCATGGCCACTGGAAACACCATATATTTT. The variable domain in full, with the rest retrieved from reference TRBV19 and TRBJ1-3, is DGGITQSPKYLFRKEGQNVTLSCEQNLNHDAMYWYRQDPGQGLRLIYYSQIVNDFQKGDIAEGYSVSREKKESFPLTVTSAQKNPTAFYLCASSIMATGNTIYFGEGSWLTVV.

The chain uses TRBV28 and TRBJ2-5; possibly TRBD1 for D (5 bases). The CDR3 is 14 amino acids. Germline CDR1 and CDR2: MDHEN and SYDVKM. Trimming stripped 8 bases from V and 5 bases from J, with 18 bases between. CDR3 bases: TGTGCCAGCGGACAACGGATAGCAGGCGAGACCCAGTACTTC. Residues: CASGQRIAGETQYF.

There are a few counts of this clone. The chain combines TRBV9 with TRBJ2-2; weak D call: TRBD1 (6 bases). V lost 4 bases, J lost 7 bases, and 20 bases lay in between. Germline CDR1 is SGDLS and CDR2 is YYNGEE. The CDR3 has 16 amino acids. CDR3 protein: CASSLNREQLSGELFF. Here the CDR3 DNA reads TGTGCCAGCAGCCTAAACAGGGAACAATTGAGCGGGGAGCTGTTTTTT.

The genes are TRBV9 and TRBJ2-1; D is ambiguous. The CDR3 covers 13 residues. V was shortened by 0 bases and J by 9 bases, with 10 bases between the two germline ends. Germline V gene data show CDR1 as SGDLS and CDR2 as YYNGEE. In nucleotides, the CDR3 is TGTGCCAGCAGCGTAGTTTTTGGTAGTGAGCAGTTCTTC. Encoded protein: CASSVVFGSEQFF.

V gene TRBV7-8 combines with J gene TRBJ1-4, with 10 nucleotides matching TRBD1. This CDR3 contains 17 residues. CDR1 is SGHVS, CDR2 FQNEAQ, per germline. V shed 4 bases, J shed 8 bases, and the junction held 13 bases outside the gene matches. The CDR3 region has the DNA TGTGCCAGCAGCTCGCCGGGACAGGGGCCAAGGGAGGAAAAACTGTTTTTT. This codes for CASSSPGQGPREEKLFF.

The chain is built from TRBV5-1 and TRBJ2-2; weak D call: TRBD2 (5 bases). V dropped 4 bases and J dropped 5 bases, with 9 bases sitting between them. The CDR3 totals 13 residues. Per germline, CDR1 SGHRS and CDR2 YFSETQ. CDR3: CASSLGLTGELFF. DNA of the CDR3: TGCGCCAGCAGCCTAGGACTGACCGGGGAGCTGTTTTTT.

V and J are TRBV7-9 and TRBJ2-3; D perhaps matches TRBD1 (6 bases). V lost 1 base to trimming and J lost 0 bases, with 11 bases between them. The CDR3 is made up of 16 amino acids. CDR1 and CDR2 (germline): SEHNR, FQNEAQ (reference sequence). The CDR3 DNA follows: TGTGCCAGCAGCTTAGGTGTAGGGGGAAGCACAGATACGCAGTATTTT. Translated, it gives CASSLGVGGSTDTQYF.

The genes are TRBV5-8 and TRBJ1-6, with a tentative D call TRBD1 (5 bases). Germline CDR1 and CDR2: SGHTS and YDEGEE. The CDR3 is 16 residues long. V lost 0 bases, J lost 7 bases, and 14 bases lay in between. CDR3 sequence (DNA): TGTGCCAGCAGCTTGGCCGCGGGACGACTAAATTCACCCCTCCACTTT. This encodes CASSLAAGRLNSPLHF. Supplemented by reference TRBV5-8 and TRBJ1-6, the full variable domain reads EAGVTQSPTHLIKTRGQQATLRCSPISGHTSVYWYQQALGLGLQFLLWYDEGEERNRGNFPPRFSGRQFPNYSSELNVNALELEDSALYLCASSLAAGRLNSPLHFGNGTRLTVT.

The gene calls are TRBV18 and TRBJ2-7; D may be TRBD1 (5 bases). The length of the CDR3 is 15 residues. V was pared by 2 bases and J by 1 base, with 12 bases between. Germline V gene lookup returns CDR1 KGHSH and CDR2 LQKENI. Here the CDR3 reads CASSPDSITSYEQYF. The CDR3, as DNA: TGTGCCAGCTCACCAGACAGCATAACTTCCTACGAGCAGTACTTC. The whole variable domain, remainder taken from reference TRBV18 and TRBJ2-7, is NAGVMQNPRHLVRRRGQEARLRCSPMKGHSHVYWYRQLPEEGLKFMVYLQKENIIDESGMPKERFSAEFPKEGPSILRIQQVVRGDSAAYFCASSPDSITSYEQYFGPGTRLTVT.

This clone came up a few times. This chain joins TRBV9 and TRBJ1-3, with D unresolved. Germline loops: CDR1 SGDLS, CDR2 YYNGEE. With 0 bases removed from V and 0 bases from J, the gap between germline ends came to 7 bases. This CDR3 is built from 15 residues. The CDR3 coding sequence is TGTGCCAGCAGCGTAGGAGAAAACTCTGGAAACACCATATATTTT. Translation gives CASSVGENSGNTIYF. Full variable domain (outside the CDR3, taken from reference TRBV9 and TRBJ1-3): DSGVTQTPKHLITATGQRVTLRCSPRSGDLSVYWYQQSLDQGLQFLIQYYNGEERAKGNILERFSAQQFPDLHSELNLSSLELGDSALYFCASSVGENSGNTIYFGEGSWLTVV.

The gene calls are TRBV19 and TRBJ1-5, with D perhaps matching TRBD1 (5 bases). This CDR3 has 15 amino acids. With 7 bases removed from V and 5 bases from J, the gap between germline ends came to 18 bases. Germline CDR1 and CDR2: LNHDA and SQIVND (reference sequence). In DNA, the CDR3 is TGTGCCAGTACTGAAGGGGAGGTAGGCGATCAGCCCCAGCATTTT. Its protein is CASTEGEVGDQPQHF. The variable domain in full, completed from reference TRBV19 and TRBJ1-5, reads DGGITQSPKYLFRKEGQNVTLSCEQNLNHDAMYWYRQDPGQGLRLIYYSQIVNDFQKGDIAEGYSVSREKKESFPLTVTSAQKNPTAFYLCASTEGEVGDQPQHFGDGTRLSIL.

This clone was seen a handful of times. V usage is TRBV19 and J usage is TRBJ1-4; D may be TRBD1 (6 bases). V shed 10 bases and J shed 4 bases, with 13 bases lying between them. Germline V gives CDR1 LNHDA, CDR2 SQIVND (reference sequence). This CDR3 is 13 amino acids long. The CDR3 DNA reads TGTGCCACCCGGACAGAGAGTAATGAAAAACTGTTTTTT. Its protein is CATRTESNEKLFF.

The chain carries TRBV7-2 and TRBJ2-1; no clear D. Trimming shortened V by 7 bases and J by 2 bases, and 6 bases separated the two germline ends. CDR1 and CDR2 from the germline V gene are SGHTA and FQGNSA. This CDR3 contains 12 residues. The CDR3, as DNA: TGTGCCAGCACCACTGCCTACAATGAGCAGTTCTTC. Translated, it gives CASTTAYNEQFF. Full variable domain (outside the CDR3, taken from reference TRBV7-2 and TRBJ2-1): GAGVSQSPSNKVTEKGKDVELRCDPISGHTALYWYRQSLGQGLEFLIYFQGNSAPDKSGLPSDRFSAERTGGSVSTLTIQRTQQEDSAVYLCASTTAYNEQFFGPGTRLTVL.

The chain recombines TRBV18 with TRBJ1-4; TRBD1 aligns across 8 bases. The V and J ends lost 3 bases and 8 bases, in that order; junction bases with no gene match: 11. This CDR3 has 16 amino acids. Germline loops: CDR1 KGHSH, CDR2 LQKENI. Here the CDR3 reads CASSPNSTGVLEKLFF. The CDR3 DNA is TGTGCCAGCTCACCTAATTCGACAGGGGTTTTAGAAAAACTGTTTTTT.

The V call is TRBV9, the J call TRBJ2-5; TRBD1 agrees at 9 bases. V lost 4 bases, J lost 5 bases, and 9 bases stayed unmatched. This CDR3 spans 15 amino acids. Germline-derived CDR1 and CDR2 are SGDLS and YYNGEE. The CDR3 region is CASSPAGQGWETQYF. CDR3 DNA: TGTGCCAGCAGCCCAGCAGGACAGGGGTGGGAGACCCAGTACTTC. The entire variable domain, with the rest obtained from reference TRBV9 and TRBJ2-5, is as follows: DSGVTQTPKHLITATGQRVTLRCSPRSGDLSVYWYQQSLDQGLQFLIQYYNGEERAKGNILERFSAQQFPDLHSELNLSSLELGDSALYFCASSPAGQGWETQYFGPGTRLLVL.

This chain connects TRBV28 to TRBJ1-1, with a weak D call TRBD1 (6 bases). The CDR3 covers 14 residues. Germline V CDR1 and CDR2: MDHEN, SYDVKM. The ends were cut back, 5 bases at V and 1 base at J, with 11 bases in the middle. CDR3 amino acids: CASSATGANTEAFF. The CDR3 DNA reads as TGTGCCAGCAGTGCGACAGGAGCGAACACTGAAGCTTTCTTT. Using reference TRBV28 and TRBJ1-1 for the parts outside the CDR3, the full variable domain is DVKVTQSSRYLVKRTGEKVFLECVQDMDHENMFWYRQDPGLGLRLIYFSYDVKMKEKGDIPEGYSVSREKKERFSLILESASTNQTSMYLCASSATGANTEAFFGQGTRLTVV.